These 22 T cell receptor beta chains were all obtained from the same sample, sequenced in a study of T-cell reconstitution after alpha-beta-depleted transplantation in children. For TCRbeta, the library was prepared with unique molecular identifiers. TCRdb redid the calling of the PCR reads with MiXCR, one entry per CDR3 protein. This sample has 400,000 to 500,000 distinct CDR3 sequences, with about a tenth found just once. The starting material was PBMCs from the stem cell graft donor, obtained from the stem cell graft. The receptors shown here come from a human donor who donated a stem cell graft to a child with acute myeloid leukemia.

This clonotype was seen a few times. The CDR3 sequence: CASSARTGANSPLHF. The CDR3, as DNA: TGTGCCAGCAGTGCTCGGACAGGGGCTAATTCACCCCTCCACTTT. The V gene is TRBV2, the J gene TRBJ1-6; TRBD1 matches at 9 bases. With 4 bases clipped from V and 6 bases from J, the junction kept 4 bases outside the gene matches. Per the germline V gene, CDR1 is SNHLY and CDR2 is FYNNEI. This CDR3 contains 15 residues.

This clonotype appeared a few times. This chain uses TRBV15 with TRBJ2-5, with a possible D match to TRBD1 (6 bases). CDR1 LNHNV and CDR2 YYDKDF come from the germline V gene (reference sequence). The V end lost 8 bases, the J end lost 2 bases, and 12 bases lay between the germline ends. The CDR3 spans 13 residues. The CDR3 coding sequence is TGTGCCACCGGCCCCGGACAGCAAGAGACCCAGTACTTC. This translates into CATGPGQQETQYF.

The chain has TRBV7-3 and TRBJ2-7; perhaps D is TRBD1 or TRBD2 (5 bases each). V lost 5 bases and J 5 bases, leaving 13 bases between the germline ends. Per the germline V gene, CDR1 is SGHTA and CDR2 is FQGTGA. The CDR3 has 13 amino acids. The CDR3 DNA sequence: TGTGCCAGCAGCCGGGGCTATGGGGACGAGCAGTACTTC. Its translation: CASSRGYGDEQYF.

Only a few counts were recorded for this clonotype. The chain carries TRBV5-1 and TRBJ2-1, with D perhaps TRBD1 or TRBD2 (5 bases each). The CDR3 totals 15 residues. From germline, CDR1 is SGHRS and CDR2 YFSETQ. Trimming left V 0 bases short and J 5 bases short, with 12 bases between. The CDR3 DNA reads as TGCGCCAGCAGCTTGGGGCCTAGCAGGGACAATGAGCAGTTCTTC. Its translation is CASSLGPSRDNEQFF.

This clonotype showed up just a few times. This chain joins TRBV29-1 and TRBJ2-6, with TRBD1 identical over 8 bases. The CDR3 runs to 15 residues. The germline V gene encodes CDR1 SQVTM and CDR2 ANQGSEA. Trimming took 7 bases from V and 1 from J; bases not matched to a gene: 6. The CDR3 DNA is TGCAGCGCCGAGACAGGGGAATCTGGGGCCAACGTCCTGACTTTC. Protein sequence: CSAETGESGANVLTF.

The chain carries TRBV5-1 and TRBJ2-3; TRBD2 agrees at 15 bases. Trimming took 3 bases from V and 2 from J; bases not matched to a gene: 4. CDR1 and CDR2 from the germline V gene are SGHRS and YFSETQ. The length of the CDR3 is 17 residues. CDR3 sequence: CASSWTSGGDSTDTQYF. CDR3 coding DNA: TGCGCCAGCAGCTGGACTAGCGGGGGGGATTCCACAGATACGCAGTATTTT.

V and J are TRBV12-3 or TRBV12-4 and TRBJ2-7; D possibly corresponds to TRBD1 (5 bases). V was clipped by 6 bases and J by 0 bases, with 18 bases between them. This CDR3 is built from 16 residues. CDR3 DNA: TGTGCCAGCAGCGTAGTCTCCGGACACCTCTCCTACGAGCAGTACTTC. This sequence encodes CASSVVSGHLSYEQYF.

CDR3 loop: CASSLLGDTQYF. In DNA form, the CDR3 reads TGTGCCAGCAGCTTACTCGGAGATACGCAGTATTTT. The chain couples TRBV7-8 to TRBJ2-3; no firm D call. The V end lost 2 bases, the J end lost 5 bases, and 5 bases lay between the germline ends. CDR3 length equals 12 residues. Germline V CDR1 and CDR2: SGHVS, FQNEAQ. The variable domain in full, with the rest retrieved from reference TRBV7-8 and TRBJ2-3, is GAGVSQSPRYKVAKRGQDVALRCDPISGHVSLFWYQQALGQGPEFLTYFQNEAQLDKSGLPSDRFFAERPEGSVSTLKIQRTQQEDSAVYLCASSLLGDTQYFGPGTRLTVL.

The sample holds many counts of this clonotype. V gene TRBV29-1 combines with J gene TRBJ2-5; 7 bases map to TRBD1. V shed 4 bases, J shed 0 bases, and the junction held 2 bases outside the gene matches. The CDR3 loop spans 13 amino acids. CDR1 is SQVTM, CDR2 ANQGSEA, per germline. This CDR3 is CSVGGQHQETQYF. CDR3 DNA sequence: TGCAGCGTTGGGGGACAGCACCAAGAGACCCAGTACTTC.

This chain links TRBV4-1 with TRBJ1-5; 9 nucleotides match TRBD1. This CDR3 comprises 18 residues. V dropped 3 bases and J dropped 6; count of bases not matched to a gene: 15. Germline CDR1 MGHRA, CDR2 YSYEKL. DNA of the CDR3: TGCGCCAGCAGCCACCCGGGACAGGGTGGAGTAAAGGGTCAGCCCCAGCATTTT. Translated: CASSHPGQGGVKGQPQHF.

This clonotype was seen more than once but under ten times. Germline is not matched at one junction end, which may reflect a read error. CDR3 DNA sequence: TGTGCCAGCAGCTACTCGAATAAAGAGACCCAGTACTTC. As protein: CASSYSNKETQYF. V and J are TRBV6-5 and TRBJ2-5; no reliable D call. This CDR3 has 13 amino acids. Germline values: CDR1 MNHEY, CDR2 SVGAGI.

The chain employs TRBV4-2 and TRBJ1-6, with a weak D call TRBD1 (5 bases). This CDR3 has 18 amino acids. V lost 0 bases, J lost 0 bases, and 12 bases lay in between. Germline assignment: CDR1 LGHNA and CDR2 YNFKEQ. CDR3 DNA sequence: TGTGCCAGCAGCCAAGATAGGTCCGGACACTCCTATAATTCACCCCTCCACTTT. It yields the protein CASSQDRSGHSYNSPLHF.

The table lists this clonotype with many counts. The chain has TRBV20-1 and TRBJ1-2; perhaps TRBD1 as D (6 bases). This CDR3 is 14 amino acids long. Trimming cost V 3 bases and J 5 bases, with 16 bases left between them. The germline CDR1 and CDR2 sequences are DFQATT and SNEGSKA (reference sequence). CDR3: CSASPGHNFYGYTF. CDR3 coding DNA: TGCAGTGCTAGTCCGGGACACAATTTTTATGGCTACACCTTC.

This clonotype was counted only a few times. This chain connects TRBV5-1 to TRBJ1-2, with a tentative D call TRBD1 (5 bases). V lost 0 bases and J 7 bases, leaving 16 bases between the germline ends. CDR3 size: 15 residues. Germline CDR1 SGHRS, CDR2 YFSETQ. Written as DNA, the CDR3 is TGCGCCAGCAGCTTGGGGGTCATGGGGCCTGGTGGCTACACCTTC. Protein product: CASSLGVMGPGGYTF. Looking up the rest from reference TRBV5-1 and TRBJ1-2 gives the full variable domain: KAGVTQTPRYLIKTRGQQVTLSCSPISGHRSVSWYQQTPGQGLQFLFEYFSETQRNKGNFPGRFSGRQFSNSRSEMNVSTLELGDSALYLCASSLGVMGPGGYTFGSGTRLTVV.

There are a few counts of this clonotype. The J gene is TRBJ2-5, the V gene TRBV10-3; TRBD2 agrees at 9 bases. The CDR3 has 17 residues. Germline lookup yields CDR1 ENHRY and CDR2 SYGVKD. Losses at the gene ends were 4 bases for V and 2 bases for J; bases not matched to a gene: 11. This chain's CDR3 is CAISGGGGRAQQETQYF. The CDR3 DNA follows: TGTGCCATCAGTGGCGGTGGCGGGAGGGCCCAGCAAGAGACCCAGTACTTC.

The V and J genes are TRBV29-1 and TRBJ1-4; a weak D match, TRBD1 (6 bases). With 4 bases removed from V and 7 bases from J, the gap between germline ends came to 16 bases. The CDR3 has 14 amino acids. CDR1 and CDR2 from the germline V gene are SQVTM and ANQGSEA. The CDR3 bases are TGCAGCGTTGTTGGCGGGGGACATGGTGAAAAACTGTTTTTT. As protein: CSVVGGGHGEKLFF.

V usage is TRBV10-3 and J usage is TRBJ2-5, with 8 bases that match TRBD1. Germline CDR1 and CDR2: ENHRY and SYGVKD. V shed 3 bases and J 8 bases; nucleotides not matched to a gene: 14. The CDR3 consists of 16 residues. CDR3 in DNA: TGTGCCATCAGTGATTATAGGGACAGGACCACGGGAACCCAGTACTTC. This codes for CAISDYRDRTTGTQYF.

The chain has TRBV10-3 and TRBJ2-7, with 7 bases identical to TRBD1. The ends lost 1 base at V and 3 bases at J; junction bases unmatched: 3. Germline lookup yields CDR1 ENHRY and CDR2 SYGVKD. The CDR3 extends over 14 amino acids. The DNA for the CDR3 is TGTGCCATCAGTGAGTGGGGGACAGACTACGAGCAGTACGTC. Protein product: CAISEWGTDYEQYV.

The V call is TRBV20-1, the J call TRBJ1-2; D might be TRBD1 (5 bases). Between the trimmed V and J ends, which lost 1 base and 8 bases, there was a span of 11 bases. Germline loops: CDR1 DFQATT, CDR2 SNEGSKA (reference sequence). The CDR3 totals 12 residues. The CDR3 nucleotides read TGCAGTGCTAGAGTGGGGGGGTTCGGCTACACCTTC. This translates into CSARVGGFGYTF.

The rearrangement links TRBV7-6 to TRBJ2-1, with 13 bases identical to TRBD2. V dropped 0 bases and J dropped 3; count of bases not matched to a gene: 5. The CDR3 has 18 amino acids. Germline loops: CDR1 SGHVS, CDR2 FNYEAQ. The DNA of the CDR3 is TGTGCCAGCAGCTTAGCCTCGACTAGCGGGGGGATCTACAATGAGCAGTTCTTC. Its translation: CASSLASTSGGIYNEQFF.

J is TRBJ2-5 and V is TRBV9, with D unresolved. The CDR3 contains 12 residues. CDR1 SGDLS and CDR2 YYNGEE come from the germline V gene. Trimming shortened V by 0 bases and J by 5 bases, and 5 bases separated the two germline ends. CDR3 nucleotide sequence: TGTGCCAGCAGCGTAGTGGGGGAGACCCAGTACTTC. Its protein is CASSVVGETQYF.

This clonotype was counted between two and nine times. The chain combines TRBV29-1 with TRBJ2-5, with 7 nucleotides matching TRBD1. J gave up 0 bases and V 0 bases, and 1 base lay outside the gene matches. The CDR3 has 14 residues. The V gene's germline CDR1 is SQVTM and CDR2 ANQGSEA. The CDR3 protein is CSVEDQGDQETQYF. Written as DNA, the CDR3 is TGCAGCGTTGAAGATCAGGGGGACCAAGAGACCCAGTACTTC.